This T cell receptor (beta chain) stems from a study of blood T cell repertoires in COVID-19. Trimming left V 8 bases short and J 1 base short, with 15 bases between. CDR1 MDHEN and CDR2 SYDVKM come from the germline V gene. The CDR3 has 14 residues. This clone is a singleton in its sample. This table comes from immunoSEQ multiplex PCR, and its TCRdb copy is limited to in-frame clones, with some not included. The sample holds approximately 170,000 clones, about 88% seen once. The gene calls are TRBV28 and TRBJ2-7; D call uncertain. Sequencing was carried out using PBMCs or T cells enriched from blood (not recorded which). The receptor was isolated from a woman younger than 30 who had recovered from COVID-19. CDR3 protein: CASSPPLRSYEQYF. In DNA form, the CDR3 reads TGTGCCAGCTCCCCGCCTCTTAGATCCTACGAGCAGTACTTC.